This T cell receptor beta chain emerged from a study of T cell responses to AZD1222 COVID-19 vaccine. About this clone: Its antigen is unknown.

The length of the CDR3 is 14 residues. Per the germline V gene, CDR1 is MNHEY and CDR2 is SMNVEV (reference sequence). V lost 6 bases and J 2 bases, leaving 12 bases between the germline ends. Profiled with immunoSEQ multiplex PCR; TCRdb holds only in-frame clones, not every one. The table shows approximately 150,000 clones, with around 90% occurring only once. The study, taken as a whole, reports: Spike was spanned by vaccine-associated CD4 TCRs, with dominance at 160-218 and 743-854. The donor cohort was predominantly white British with a female majority, and clonal diversity may have been underestimated. Unmutated variant regions are reportedly targeted by nearly half of spike-specific TCRs. Repertoires were obtained solely post-peak T cell response.

This specimen was peripheral blood, taken 28 days after the second dose of the MenACWY control vaccine. The chain carries TRBV27 and TRBJ2-3, with unresolved D. The sequence came from an adult who received the MenACWY meningococcal vaccine as a control. CDR3 nucleotide sequence: TGTGCCAGCAGACGCCTCTTGTCCACAGATACGCAGTATTTT. As protein: CASRRLLSTDTQYF.